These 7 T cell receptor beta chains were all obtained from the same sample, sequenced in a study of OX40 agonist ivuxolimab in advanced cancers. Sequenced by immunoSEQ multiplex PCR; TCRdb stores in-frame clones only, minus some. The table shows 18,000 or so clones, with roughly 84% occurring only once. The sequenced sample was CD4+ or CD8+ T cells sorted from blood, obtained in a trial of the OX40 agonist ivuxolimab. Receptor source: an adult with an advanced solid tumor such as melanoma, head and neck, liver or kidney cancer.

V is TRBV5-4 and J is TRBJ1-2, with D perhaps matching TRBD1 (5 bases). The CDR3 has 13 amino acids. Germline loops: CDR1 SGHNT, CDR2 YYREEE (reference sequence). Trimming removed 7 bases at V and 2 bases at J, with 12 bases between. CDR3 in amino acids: CASLTGDNYGYTF. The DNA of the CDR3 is TGTGCCAGCTTAACTGGGGACAACTATGGCTACACCTTC.

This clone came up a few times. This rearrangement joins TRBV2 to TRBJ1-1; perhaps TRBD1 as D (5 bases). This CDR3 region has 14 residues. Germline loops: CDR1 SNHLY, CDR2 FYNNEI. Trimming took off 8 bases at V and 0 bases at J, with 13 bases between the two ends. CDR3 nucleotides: TGTGCCAGCGTGTGGGGGACCATGAACACTGAAGCTTTCTTT. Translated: CASVWGTMNTEAFF.

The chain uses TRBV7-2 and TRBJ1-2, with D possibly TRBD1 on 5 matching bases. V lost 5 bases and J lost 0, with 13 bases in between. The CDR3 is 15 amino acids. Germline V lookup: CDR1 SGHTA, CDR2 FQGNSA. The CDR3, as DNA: TGTGCCAGCAGCCCGCGCGGGGGGTCTAACTATGGCTACACCTTC. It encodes CASSPRGGSNYGYTF.

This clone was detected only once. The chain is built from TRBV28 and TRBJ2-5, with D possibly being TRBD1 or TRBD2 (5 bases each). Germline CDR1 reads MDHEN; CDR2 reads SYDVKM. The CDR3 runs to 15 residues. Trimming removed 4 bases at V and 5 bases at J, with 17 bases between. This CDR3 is CASSSYRDLGETQYF. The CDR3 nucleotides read TGTGCCAGCAGTTCCTACCGGGACCTGGGGGAGACCCAGTACTTC.

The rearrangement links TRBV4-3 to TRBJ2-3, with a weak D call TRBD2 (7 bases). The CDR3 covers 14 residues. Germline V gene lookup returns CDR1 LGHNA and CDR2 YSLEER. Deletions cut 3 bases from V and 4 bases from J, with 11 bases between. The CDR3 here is CASSQGGPADTQYF. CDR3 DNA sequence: TGCGCCAGCAGCCAGGGGGGGCCGGCAGATACGCAGTATTTT.

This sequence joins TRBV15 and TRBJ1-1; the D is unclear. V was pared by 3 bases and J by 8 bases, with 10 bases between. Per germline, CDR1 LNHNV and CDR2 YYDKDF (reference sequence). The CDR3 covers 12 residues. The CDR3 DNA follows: TGTGCCACCAGCAGGAACCGTGAAGAAGCTTTCTTT. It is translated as CATSRNREEAFF.

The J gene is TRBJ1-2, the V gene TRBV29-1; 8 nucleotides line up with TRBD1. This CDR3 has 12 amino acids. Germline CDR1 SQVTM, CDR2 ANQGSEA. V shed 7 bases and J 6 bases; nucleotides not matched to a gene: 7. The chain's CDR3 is CSAGGLRDGYTF. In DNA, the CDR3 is TGCAGCGCAGGGGGCTTAAGGGATGGCTACACCTTC.